The entry below gives a single TCR beta chain sequence along with its context. Its antigen is currently unknown. The sample belongs to a study of PD-L1 blockade in urothelial cancer. Overall study findings and caveats: Those with durable benefit had larger increases in tumor-associated blood clones at 3 weeks.

The CDR3 length is 16 residues. With 5 bases removed from V and 3 bases from J, the gap between germline ends came to 20 bases. CDR1 is MNHEY and CDR2 is SMNVEV in the germline V gene (reference sequence). Time point noted: peripheral blood 6 weeks after treatment start. Using immunoSEQ multiplex PCR, the repertoire was profiled, and TCRdb retains in-frame clones only, with some absent. This sample has 35,000 to 40,000 clones; 80% to 90% occur once, and the top ten carry about 22%. This specimen consisted of PBMCs, obtained around atezolizumab (anti-PD-L1) treatment. The TCR comes from a man aged 60 to 75 with urothelial cancer. The chain employs TRBV27 and TRBJ2-7, with D maybe TRBD1 (5 bases). As DNA, the CDR3 is TGTGCCAGCAGTCGCACCCTCCAGCCCAGGGTCTACGAGCAGTACTTC. Translated, it gives CASSRTLQPRVYEQYF.